The entry that follows covers one T cell receptor (beta chain) sequence. CDR3 length equals 13 residues. V lost 4 bases to trimming and J lost 2 bases, with 9 bases between them. Germline CDR1 and CDR2: SGHRS and YFSETQ. TRB rearrangements were amplified by multiplex PCR with BIOMED2 TRB-A/B primers. One entry per CDR3 protein results from TCRdb running MiXCR on the multiplex PCR reads. The sample includes around 10,000 distinct CDR3 sequences, over 30% of them seen just once. This sample was taken from a study of T and B cells in COVID-19 patients. From blood, about 250-500 ng of genomic DNA served as TRB template.

The sequenced sample was blood. V is TRBV5-1 and J is TRBJ1-1, with D hard to call. The clonotype originates from a human donor with active COVID-19. CDR3 loop: CASSPIDNTEAFF. In DNA, the CDR3 is TGCGCCAGCAGCCCCATTGACAACACTGAAGCTTTCTTT.